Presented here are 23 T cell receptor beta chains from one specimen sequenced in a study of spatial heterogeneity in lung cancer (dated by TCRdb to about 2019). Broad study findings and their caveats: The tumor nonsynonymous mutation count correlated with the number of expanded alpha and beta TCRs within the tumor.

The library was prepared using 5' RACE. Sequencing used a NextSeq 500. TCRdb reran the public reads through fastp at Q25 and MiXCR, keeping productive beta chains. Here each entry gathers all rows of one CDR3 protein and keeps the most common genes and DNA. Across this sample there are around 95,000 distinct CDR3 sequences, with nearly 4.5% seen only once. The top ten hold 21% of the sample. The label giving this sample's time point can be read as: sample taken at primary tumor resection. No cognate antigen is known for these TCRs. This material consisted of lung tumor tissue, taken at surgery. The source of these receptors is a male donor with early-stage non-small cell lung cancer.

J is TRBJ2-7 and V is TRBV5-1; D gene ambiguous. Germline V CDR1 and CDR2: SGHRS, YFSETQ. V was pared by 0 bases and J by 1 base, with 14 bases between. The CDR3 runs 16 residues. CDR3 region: CASSLAPVAGSYEQYF. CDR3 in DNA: TGCGCCAGCAGCTTGGCCCCGGTAGCCGGGTCCTACGAGCAGTACTTC. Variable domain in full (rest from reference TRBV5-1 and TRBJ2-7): KAGVTQTPRYLIKTRGQQVTLSCSPISGHRSVSWYQQTPGQGLQFLFEYFSETQRNKGNFPGRFSGRQFSNSRSEMNVSTLELGDSALYLCASSLAPVAGSYEQYFGPGTRLTVT.

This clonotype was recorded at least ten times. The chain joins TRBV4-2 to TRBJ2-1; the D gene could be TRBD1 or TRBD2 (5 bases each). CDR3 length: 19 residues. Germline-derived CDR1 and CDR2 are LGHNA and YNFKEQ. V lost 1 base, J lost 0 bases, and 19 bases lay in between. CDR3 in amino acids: CASSQVMRWGTRSYNEQFF. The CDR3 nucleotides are TGTGCCAGCAGCCAAGTCATGCGTTGGGGGACCCGCTCCTACAATGAGCAGTTCTTC.

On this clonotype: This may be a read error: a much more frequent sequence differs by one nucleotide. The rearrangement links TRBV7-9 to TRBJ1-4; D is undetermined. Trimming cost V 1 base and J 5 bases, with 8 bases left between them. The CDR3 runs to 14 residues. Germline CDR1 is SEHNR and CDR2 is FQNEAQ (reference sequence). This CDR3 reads CASSLERENEKLFF. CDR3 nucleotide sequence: TGTGCCAGCAGCTTAGAGCGAGAAAATGAAAAACTGTTTTTT.

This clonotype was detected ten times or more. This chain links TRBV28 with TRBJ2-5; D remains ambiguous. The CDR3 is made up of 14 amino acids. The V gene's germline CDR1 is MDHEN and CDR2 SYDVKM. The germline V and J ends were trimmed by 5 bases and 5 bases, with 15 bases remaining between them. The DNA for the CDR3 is TGTGCCAGCAGTCGAAACTCGAGAGCTGAGACCCAGTACTTC. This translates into CASSRNSRAETQYF.

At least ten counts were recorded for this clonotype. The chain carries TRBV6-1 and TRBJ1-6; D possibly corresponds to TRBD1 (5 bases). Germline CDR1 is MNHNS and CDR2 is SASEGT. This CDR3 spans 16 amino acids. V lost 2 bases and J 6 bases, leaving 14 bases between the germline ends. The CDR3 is CASSEPPATANSPLHF. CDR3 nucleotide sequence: TGTGCCAGCAGTGAACCTCCGGCGACAGCTAATTCACCCCTCCACTTT.

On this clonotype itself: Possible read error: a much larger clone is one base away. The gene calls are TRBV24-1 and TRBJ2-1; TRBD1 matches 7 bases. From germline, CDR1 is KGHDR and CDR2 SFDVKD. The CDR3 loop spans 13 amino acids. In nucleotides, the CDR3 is TGTGCCACCAGCCGCAACAGGGGCAATGATCAGTTCTTC. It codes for CATSRNRGNDQFF.

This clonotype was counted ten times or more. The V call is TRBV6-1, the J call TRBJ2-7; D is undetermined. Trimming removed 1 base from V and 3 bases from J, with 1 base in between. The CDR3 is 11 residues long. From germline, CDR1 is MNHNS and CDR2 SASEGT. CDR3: CASSEGYEQYF. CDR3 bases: TGTGCCAGCAGTGAAGGCTACGAGCAGTACTTC.

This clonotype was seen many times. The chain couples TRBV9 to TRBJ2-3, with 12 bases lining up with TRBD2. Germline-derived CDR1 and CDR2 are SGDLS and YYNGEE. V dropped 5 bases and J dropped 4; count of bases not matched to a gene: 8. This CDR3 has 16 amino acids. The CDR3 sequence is CASSRTSGMIADTQYF. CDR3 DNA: TGTGCCAGCAGTCGGACTAGCGGGATGATCGCAGATACGCAGTATTTT.

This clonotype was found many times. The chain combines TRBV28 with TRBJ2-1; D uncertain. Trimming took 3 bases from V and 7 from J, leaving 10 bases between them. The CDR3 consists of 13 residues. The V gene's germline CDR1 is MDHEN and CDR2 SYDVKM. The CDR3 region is CASSFPHLNEQFF. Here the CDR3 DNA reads TGTGCCAGCAGTTTCCCCCACCTGAATGAGCAGTTCTTC.

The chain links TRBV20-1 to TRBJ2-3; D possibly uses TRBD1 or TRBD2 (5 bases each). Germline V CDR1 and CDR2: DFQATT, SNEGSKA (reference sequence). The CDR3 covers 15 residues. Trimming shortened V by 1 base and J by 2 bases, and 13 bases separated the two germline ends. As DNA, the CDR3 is TGCAGTGCTAGAGCCGGGACGGACGACACAGATACGCAGTATTTT. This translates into CSARAGTDDTDTQYF.

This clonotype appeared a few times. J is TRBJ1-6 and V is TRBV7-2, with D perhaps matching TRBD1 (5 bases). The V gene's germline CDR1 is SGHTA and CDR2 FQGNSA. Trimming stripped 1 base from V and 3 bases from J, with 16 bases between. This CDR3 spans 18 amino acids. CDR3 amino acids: CASSLEGTSGIYNSPLHF. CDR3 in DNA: TGTGCCAGCAGCTTAGAAGGGACCTCTGGTATCTATAATTCACCCCTCCACTTT.

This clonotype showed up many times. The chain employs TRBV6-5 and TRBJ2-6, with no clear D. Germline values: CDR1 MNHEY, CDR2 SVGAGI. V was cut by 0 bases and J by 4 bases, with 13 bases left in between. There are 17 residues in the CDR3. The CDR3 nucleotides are TGTGCCAGCAGTTACTCCCCGGTCATCCCCGGGGCCAACGTCCTGACTTTC. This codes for CASSYSPVIPGANVLTF.

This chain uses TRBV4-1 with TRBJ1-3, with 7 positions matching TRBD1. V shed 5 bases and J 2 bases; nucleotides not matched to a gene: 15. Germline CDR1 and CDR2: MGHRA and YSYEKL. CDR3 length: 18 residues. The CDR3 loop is CASSSKGTDRPTGNTIYF. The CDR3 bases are TGCGCCAGCAGCTCTAAGGGGACGGACAGGCCGACTGGAAACACCATATATTTT.

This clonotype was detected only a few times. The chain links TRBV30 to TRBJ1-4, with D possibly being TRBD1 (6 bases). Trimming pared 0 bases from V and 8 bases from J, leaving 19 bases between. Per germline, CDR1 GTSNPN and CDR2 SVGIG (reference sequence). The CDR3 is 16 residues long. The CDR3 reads CAWSVDYTGFSEKLFF. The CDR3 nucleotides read TGTGCCTGGAGTGTGGACTACACAGGGTTTTCGGAAAAACTGTTTTTT.

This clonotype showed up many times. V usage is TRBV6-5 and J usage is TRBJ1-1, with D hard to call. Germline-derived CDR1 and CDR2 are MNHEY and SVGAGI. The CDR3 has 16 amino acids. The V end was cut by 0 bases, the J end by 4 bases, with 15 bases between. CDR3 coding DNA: TGTGCCAGCAGTTACTCATCGGGGTACGTTGCCACTGAAGCTTTCTTT. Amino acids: CASSYSSGYVATEAFF.

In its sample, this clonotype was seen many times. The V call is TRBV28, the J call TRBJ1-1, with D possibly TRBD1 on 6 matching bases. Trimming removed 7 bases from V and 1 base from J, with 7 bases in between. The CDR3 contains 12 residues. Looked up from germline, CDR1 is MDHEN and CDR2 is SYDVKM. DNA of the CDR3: TGTGCCAGCATAGGGGGGAACACTGAAGCTTTCTTT. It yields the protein CASIGGNTEAFF.

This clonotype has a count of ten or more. The CDR3 here is CASRNHPGQENEQYF. The CDR3 DNA is TGTGCCAGCAGAAACCATCCGGGACAGGAGAACGAGCAGTACTTC. The chain employs TRBV6-5 and TRBJ2-7; 8 bases are a match to TRBD1. The junction had 12 bases not matched to a gene; V was cut back by 6 bases and J by 5 bases. Germline V gives CDR1 MNHEY, CDR2 SVGAGI. CDR3 size: 15 residues.

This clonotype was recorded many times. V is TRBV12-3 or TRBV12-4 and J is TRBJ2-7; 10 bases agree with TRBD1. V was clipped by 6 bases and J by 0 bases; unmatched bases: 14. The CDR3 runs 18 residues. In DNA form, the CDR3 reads TGTGCCAGCAGCACCGGGACAGGGGTCGCGGTATACTCCTACGAGCAGTACTTC. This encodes CASSTGTGVAVYSYEQYF.

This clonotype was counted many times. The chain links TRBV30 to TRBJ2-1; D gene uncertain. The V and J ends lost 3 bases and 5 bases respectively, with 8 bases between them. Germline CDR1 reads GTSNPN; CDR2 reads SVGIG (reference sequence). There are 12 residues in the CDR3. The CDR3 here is CAWSGHHNEQFF. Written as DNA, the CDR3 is TGTGCCTGGAGCGGGCACCACAATGAGCAGTTCTTC. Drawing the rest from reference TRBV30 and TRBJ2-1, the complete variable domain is SQTIHQWPATLVQPVGSPLSLECTVEGTSNPNLYWYRQAAGRGLQLLFYSVGIGQISSEVPQNLSASRPQDRQFILSSKKLLLSDSGFYLCAWSGHHNEQFFGPGTRLTVL.

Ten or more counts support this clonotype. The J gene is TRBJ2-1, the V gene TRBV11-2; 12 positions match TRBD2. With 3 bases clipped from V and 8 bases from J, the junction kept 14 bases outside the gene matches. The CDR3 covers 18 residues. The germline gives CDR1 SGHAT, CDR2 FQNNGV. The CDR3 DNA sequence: TGTGCCAGCAGCTTCGGGTTGCTAGCGGGAGGGCCTGGGGATGAGCAGTTCTTC. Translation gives CASSFGLLAGGPGDEQFF.

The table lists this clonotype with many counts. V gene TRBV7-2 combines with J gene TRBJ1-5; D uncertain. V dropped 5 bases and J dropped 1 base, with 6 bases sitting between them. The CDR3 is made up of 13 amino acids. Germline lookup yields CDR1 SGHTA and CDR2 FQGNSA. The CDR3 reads CASSPQSNQPQHF. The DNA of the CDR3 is TGTGCCAGCAGCCCGCAGAGCAATCAGCCCCAGCATTTT.

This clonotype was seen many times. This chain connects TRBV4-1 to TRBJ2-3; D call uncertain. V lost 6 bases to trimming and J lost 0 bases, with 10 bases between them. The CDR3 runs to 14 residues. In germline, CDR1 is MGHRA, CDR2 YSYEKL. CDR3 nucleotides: TGCGCCAGCAGTGGAAAAACTAGCACAGATACGCAGTATTTT. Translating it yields CASSGKTSTDTQYF.

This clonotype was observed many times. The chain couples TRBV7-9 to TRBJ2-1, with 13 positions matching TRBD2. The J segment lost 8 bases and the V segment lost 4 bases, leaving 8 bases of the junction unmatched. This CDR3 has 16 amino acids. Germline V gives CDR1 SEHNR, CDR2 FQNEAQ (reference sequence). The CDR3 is CASSSGLAGVRYEQFF. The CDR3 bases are TGTGCCAGCAGCTCCGGACTAGCGGGAGTGAGGTATGAGCAGTTCTTC.